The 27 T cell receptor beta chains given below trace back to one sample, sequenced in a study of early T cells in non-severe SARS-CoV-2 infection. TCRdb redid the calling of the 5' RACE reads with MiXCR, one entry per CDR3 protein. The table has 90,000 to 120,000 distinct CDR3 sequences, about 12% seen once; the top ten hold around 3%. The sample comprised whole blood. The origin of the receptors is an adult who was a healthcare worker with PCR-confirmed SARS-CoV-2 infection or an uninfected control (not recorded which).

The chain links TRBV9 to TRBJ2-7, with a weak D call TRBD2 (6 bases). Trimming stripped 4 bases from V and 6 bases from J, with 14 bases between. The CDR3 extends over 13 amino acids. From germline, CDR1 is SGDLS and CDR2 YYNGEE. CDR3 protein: CASSITVEGEQYF. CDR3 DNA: TGTGCCAGCAGCATCACCGTGGAGGGCGAGCAGTACTTC.

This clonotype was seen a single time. CDR3 nucleotides: TGCAGCGTTGAGGAGGGGGGTAGTGCAGGGACCCAGTACTTC. It codes for CSVEEGGSAGTQYF. The gene calls are TRBV29-1 and TRBJ2-5; D could derive from TRBD1 or TRBD2 (6 bases each). This CDR3 contains 14 residues. Trimming took off 3 bases at V and 7 bases at J, with 18 bases between the two ends. Germline CDR1 SQVTM, CDR2 ANQGSEA. Full variable domain (rest looked up from reference TRBV29-1 and TRBJ2-5): SAVISQKPSRDICQRGTSLTIQCQVDSQVTMMFWYRQQPGQSLTLIATANQGSEATYESGFVIDKFPISRPNLTFSTLTVSNMSPEDSSIYLCSVEEGGSAGTQYFGPGTRLLVL.

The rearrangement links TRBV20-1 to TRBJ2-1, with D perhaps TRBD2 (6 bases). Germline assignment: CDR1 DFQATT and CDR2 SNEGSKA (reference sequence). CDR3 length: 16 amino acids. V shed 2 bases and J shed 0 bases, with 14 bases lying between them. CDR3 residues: CSARIQASDSYNEQFF. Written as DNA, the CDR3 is TGCAGTGCTAGAATACAGGCTAGCGACTCCTACAATGAGCAGTTCTTC.

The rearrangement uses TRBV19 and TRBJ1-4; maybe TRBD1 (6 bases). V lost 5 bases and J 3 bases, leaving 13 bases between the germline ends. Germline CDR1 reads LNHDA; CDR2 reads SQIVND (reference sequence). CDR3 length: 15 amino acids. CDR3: CASSPQGWPNEKLFF. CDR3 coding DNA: TGTGCCAGTAGTCCACAGGGTTGGCCTAATGAAAAACTGTTTTTT.

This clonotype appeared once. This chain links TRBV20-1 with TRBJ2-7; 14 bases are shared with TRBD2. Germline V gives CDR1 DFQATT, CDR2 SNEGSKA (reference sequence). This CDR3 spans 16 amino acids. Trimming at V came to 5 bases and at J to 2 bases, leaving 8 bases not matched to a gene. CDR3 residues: CSAFGLAGGPTYEQYF. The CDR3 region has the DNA TGCAGTGCTTTTGGACTAGCGGGGGGCCCCACCTACGAGCAGTACTTC.

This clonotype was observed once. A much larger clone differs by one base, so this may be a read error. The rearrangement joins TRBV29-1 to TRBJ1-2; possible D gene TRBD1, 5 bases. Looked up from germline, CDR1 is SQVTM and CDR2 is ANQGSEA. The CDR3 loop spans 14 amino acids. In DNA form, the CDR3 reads TGCAGCGTTGGTATCCAGGACATTAACTATGGCGACACCTTC. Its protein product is CSVGIQDINYGDTF.

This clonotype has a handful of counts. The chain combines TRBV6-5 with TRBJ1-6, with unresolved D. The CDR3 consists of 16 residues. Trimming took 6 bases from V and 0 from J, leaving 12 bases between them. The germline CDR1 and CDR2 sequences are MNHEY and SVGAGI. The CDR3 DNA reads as TGTGCCAGCAGCCCGGGCCCGAGCTCCTATAATTCACCCCTCCACTTT. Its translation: CASSPGPSSYNSPLHF.

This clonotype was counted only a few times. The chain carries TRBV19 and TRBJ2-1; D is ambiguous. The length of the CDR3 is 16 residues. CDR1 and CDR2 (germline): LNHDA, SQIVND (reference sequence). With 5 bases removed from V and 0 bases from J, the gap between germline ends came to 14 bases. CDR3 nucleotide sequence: TGTGCCAGTAGTGCCCGGGCAGTCAGCTCCTACAATGAGCAGTTCTTC. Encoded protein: CASSARAVSSYNEQFF.

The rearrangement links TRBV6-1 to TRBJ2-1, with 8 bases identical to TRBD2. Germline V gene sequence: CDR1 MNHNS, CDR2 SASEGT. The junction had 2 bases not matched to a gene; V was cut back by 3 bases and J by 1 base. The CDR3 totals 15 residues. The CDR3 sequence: CASSEREVSYNEQFF. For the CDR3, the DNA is TGTGCCAGCAGTGAGCGGGAGGTTTCCTACAATGAGCAGTTCTTC.

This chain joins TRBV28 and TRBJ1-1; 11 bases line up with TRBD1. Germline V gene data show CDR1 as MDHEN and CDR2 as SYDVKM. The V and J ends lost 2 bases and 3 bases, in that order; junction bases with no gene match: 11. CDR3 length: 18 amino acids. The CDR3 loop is CASSLRTLGQGAHTEAFF. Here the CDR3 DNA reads TGTGCCAGCAGTTTACGCACACTCGGACAGGGGGCGCACACTGAAGCTTTCTTT.

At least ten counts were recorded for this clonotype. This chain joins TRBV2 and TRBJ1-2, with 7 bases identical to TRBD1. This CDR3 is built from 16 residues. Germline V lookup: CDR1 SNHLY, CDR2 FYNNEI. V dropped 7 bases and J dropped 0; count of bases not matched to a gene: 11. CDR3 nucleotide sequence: TGTGCCAGCAAGGAAGACAGGGTTATAGCTAACTATGGCTACACCTTC. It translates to CASKEDRVIANYGYTF.

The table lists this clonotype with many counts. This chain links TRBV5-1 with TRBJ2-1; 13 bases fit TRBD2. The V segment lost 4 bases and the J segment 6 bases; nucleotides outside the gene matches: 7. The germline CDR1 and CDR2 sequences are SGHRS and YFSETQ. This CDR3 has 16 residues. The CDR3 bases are TGCGCCAGCAGCCGGCCCGGGACTAGCGGGGCCAATGAGCAGTTCTTC. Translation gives CASSRPGTSGANEQFF.

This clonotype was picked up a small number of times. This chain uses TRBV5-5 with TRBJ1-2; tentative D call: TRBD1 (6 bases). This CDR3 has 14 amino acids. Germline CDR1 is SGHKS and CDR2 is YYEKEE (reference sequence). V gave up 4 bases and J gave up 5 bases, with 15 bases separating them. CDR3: CASSAGTPIYGYTF. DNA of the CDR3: TGTGCCAGCAGCGCAGGGACACCTATTTATGGCTACACCTTC.

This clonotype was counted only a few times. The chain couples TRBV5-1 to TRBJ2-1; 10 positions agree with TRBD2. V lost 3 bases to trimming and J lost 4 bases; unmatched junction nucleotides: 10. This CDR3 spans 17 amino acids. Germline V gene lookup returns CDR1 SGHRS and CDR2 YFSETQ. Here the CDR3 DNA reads TGCGCCAGCAGCTCTCTACAACTAGCGGGGATATACAATGAGCAGTTCTTC. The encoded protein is CASSSLQLAGIYNEQFF.

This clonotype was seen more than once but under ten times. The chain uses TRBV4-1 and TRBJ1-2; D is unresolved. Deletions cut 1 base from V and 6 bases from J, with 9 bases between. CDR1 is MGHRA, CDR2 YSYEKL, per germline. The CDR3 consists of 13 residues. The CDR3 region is CASSQGRQDGYTF. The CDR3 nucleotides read TGCGCCAGCAGCCAAGGGCGGCAGGATGGCTACACCTTC.

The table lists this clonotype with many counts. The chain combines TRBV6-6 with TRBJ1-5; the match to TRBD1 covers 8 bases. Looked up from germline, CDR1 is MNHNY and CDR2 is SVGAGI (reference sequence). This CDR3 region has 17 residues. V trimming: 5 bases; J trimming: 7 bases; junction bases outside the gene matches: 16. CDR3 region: CASSMPGQGRVEQPQHF. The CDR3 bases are TGTGCCAGCAGTATGCCCGGACAGGGCAGGGTAGAGCAGCCCCAGCATTTT.

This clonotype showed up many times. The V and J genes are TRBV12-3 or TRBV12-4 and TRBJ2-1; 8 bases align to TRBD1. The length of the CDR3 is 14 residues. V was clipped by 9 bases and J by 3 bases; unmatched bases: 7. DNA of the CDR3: TGTGCCAGTTGTCAGGGGGCTATCTACAATGAGCAGTTCTTC. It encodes CASCQGAIYNEQFF.

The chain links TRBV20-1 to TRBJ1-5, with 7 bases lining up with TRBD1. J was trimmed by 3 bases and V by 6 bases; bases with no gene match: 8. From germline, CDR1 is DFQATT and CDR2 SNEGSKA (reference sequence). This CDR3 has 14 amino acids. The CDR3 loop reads CSAFETGNNQPQHF. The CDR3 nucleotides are TGCAGTGCCTTCGAGACAGGGAACAATCAGCCCCAGCATTTT.

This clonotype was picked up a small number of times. In DNA, the CDR3 is TGTGCCAGCAGCTTAACGAGGCTAGCCTACGGCGAGCAGTACTTC. Translating it yields CASSLTRLAYGEQYF. The chain recombines TRBV7-3 with TRBJ2-7, with TRBD2 as a possible D gene (5 bases). Per the germline V gene, CDR1 is SGHTA and CDR2 is FQGTGA. The CDR3 covers 15 residues. The V end was cut by 0 bases, the J end by 6 bases, with 15 bases between.

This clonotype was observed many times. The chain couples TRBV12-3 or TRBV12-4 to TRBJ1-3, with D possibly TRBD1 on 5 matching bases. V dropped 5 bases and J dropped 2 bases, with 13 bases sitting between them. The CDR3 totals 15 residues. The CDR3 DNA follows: TGTGCCAGCAGTCTTCCAGGGTTAGCTGGAAACACCATATATTTT. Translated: CASSLPGLAGNTIYF.

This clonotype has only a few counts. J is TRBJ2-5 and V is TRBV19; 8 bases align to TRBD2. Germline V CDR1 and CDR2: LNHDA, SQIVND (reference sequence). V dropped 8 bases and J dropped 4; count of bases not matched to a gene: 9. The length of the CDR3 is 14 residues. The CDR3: CASQRSGGGETQYF. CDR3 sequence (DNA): TGTGCCAGTCAACGATCGGGAGGGGGAGAGACCCAGTACTTC.

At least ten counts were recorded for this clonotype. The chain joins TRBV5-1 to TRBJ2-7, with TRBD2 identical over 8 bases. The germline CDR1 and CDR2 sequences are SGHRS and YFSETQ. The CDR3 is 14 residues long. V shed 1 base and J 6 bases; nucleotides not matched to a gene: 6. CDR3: CASSLSGSTGEQYF. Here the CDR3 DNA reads TGCGCCAGCAGCTTGAGCGGGAGTACCGGCGAGCAGTACTTC.

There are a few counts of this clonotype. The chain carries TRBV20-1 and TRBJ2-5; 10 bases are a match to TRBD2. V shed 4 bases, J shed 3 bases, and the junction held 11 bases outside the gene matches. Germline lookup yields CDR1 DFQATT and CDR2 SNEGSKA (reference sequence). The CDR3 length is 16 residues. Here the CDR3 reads CSATNPGLAKEETQYF. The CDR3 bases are TGCAGTGCTACGAACCCGGGACTAGCGAAGGAAGAGACCCAGTACTTC.

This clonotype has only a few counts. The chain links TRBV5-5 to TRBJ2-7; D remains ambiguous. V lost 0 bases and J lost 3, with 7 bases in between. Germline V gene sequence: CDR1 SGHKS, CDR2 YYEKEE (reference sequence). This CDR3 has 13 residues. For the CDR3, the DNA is TGTGCCAGCAGCTTGGCATTGGGCTACGAGCAGTACTTC. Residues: CASSLALGYEQYF.

The CDR3 DNA is TGTGCCAGCAGCACGCCGGTTGTCCGCTATGGCTACACCTTC. Translating it yields CASSTPVVRYGYTF. The chain is built from TRBV7-9 and TRBJ1-2; D gene uncertain. Between the trimmed V and J ends, which lost 5 bases and 4 bases, there was a span of 14 bases. The CDR3 contains 14 residues. Germline V gene lookup returns CDR1 SEHNR and CDR2 FQNEAQ (reference sequence). Together with reference TRBV7-9 and TRBJ1-2, the CDR3 gives the full variable domain: DTGVSQNPRHKITKRGQNVTFRCDPISEHNRLYWYRQTLGQGPEFLTYFQNEAQLEKSRLLSDRFSAERPKGSFSTLEIQRTEQGDSAMYLCASSTPVVRYGYTFGSGTRLTVV.

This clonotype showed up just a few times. Here the CDR3 reads CASSLVEAVGDYEQYF. CDR3 coding DNA: TGCGCCAGCAGCTTGGTCGAGGCCGTAGGAGACTACGAGCAGTACTTC. This sequence joins TRBV5-1 and TRBJ2-7; D not certain. Germline loops: CDR1 SGHRS, CDR2 YFSETQ. The CDR3 is 16 residues long. Trimming pared 0 bases from V and 3 bases from J, leaving 16 bases between.

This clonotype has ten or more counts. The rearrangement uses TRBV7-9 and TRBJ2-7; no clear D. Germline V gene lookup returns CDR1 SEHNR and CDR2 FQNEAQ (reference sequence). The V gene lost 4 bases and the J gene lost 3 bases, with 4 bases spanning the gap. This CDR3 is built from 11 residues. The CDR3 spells CASSSYYEQYF. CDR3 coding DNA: TGTGCCAGCAGCTCCTACTACGAGCAGTACTTC.